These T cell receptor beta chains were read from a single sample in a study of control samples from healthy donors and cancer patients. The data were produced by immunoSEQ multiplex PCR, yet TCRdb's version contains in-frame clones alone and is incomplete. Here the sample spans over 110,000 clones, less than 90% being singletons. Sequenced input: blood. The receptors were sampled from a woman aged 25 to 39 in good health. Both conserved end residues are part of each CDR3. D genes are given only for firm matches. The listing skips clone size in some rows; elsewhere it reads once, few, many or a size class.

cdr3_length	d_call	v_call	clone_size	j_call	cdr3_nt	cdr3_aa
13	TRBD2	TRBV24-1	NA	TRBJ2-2	TGTGCCACCGAGGGAGGGGCCACCGGGGAGCTGTTTTTT	CATEGGATGELFF
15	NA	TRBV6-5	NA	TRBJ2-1	TGTGCCAGCAGCCAAAGACAGGAAGGCGGTAGTGAGCAGTTCTTC	CASSQRQEGGSEQFF
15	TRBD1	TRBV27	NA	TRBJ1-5	TGTGCCAGCAGGCTGAACAGGGGTCTAAATCAGCCCCAGCATTTT	CASRLNRGLNQPQHF
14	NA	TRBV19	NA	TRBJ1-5	TGTGCCAGTAGTGTCGTCTGGGGCAATCAGCCCCAGCATTTT	CASSVVWGNQPQHF
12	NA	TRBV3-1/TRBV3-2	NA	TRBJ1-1	TGTGCCACCACGGACGACAGTGGTAAAGCTTTCTTT	CATTDDSGKAFF
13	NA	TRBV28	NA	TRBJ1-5	TGTGCCAGCGGGCCACAGGGCCGACAGCCCCAGCATTTT	CASGPQGRQPQHF
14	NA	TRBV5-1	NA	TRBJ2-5	TGCGCCAGCAGTGTAGGCACGTACCAAGAGACCCAGTACTTC	CASSVGTYQETQYF
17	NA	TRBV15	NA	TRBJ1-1	TGTGCCACCAGCAGAGAATCGCAGGGCAGCTGGAATACTGAAGCTTTCTTT	CATSRESQGSWNTEAFF
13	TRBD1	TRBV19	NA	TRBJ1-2	TGTGCCAGTAGTAACGACAGGGTTGGTGGCTACACCTTC	CASSNDRVGGYTF
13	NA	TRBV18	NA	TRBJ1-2	TGTGCCAGCTCATTCGACAGATCATATGGCTACACCTTC	CASSFDRSYGYTF
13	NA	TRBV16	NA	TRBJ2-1	TGTGCCAGCAGCCAATACAGGGAGGATGAGCAGTTCTTC	CASSQYREDEQFF
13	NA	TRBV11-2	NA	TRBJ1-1	TGTGCCAGCAGCTTCTTAGGGGACACTGAAGCTTTCTTT	CASSFLGDTEAFF
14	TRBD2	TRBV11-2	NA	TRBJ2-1	TGTGCCAGCGGACAGCGGGAGATTTACAATGAGCAGTTCTTC	CASGQREIYNEQFF
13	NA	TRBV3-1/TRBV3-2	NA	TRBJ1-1	TGTGCCAGCAGCCAAGGGCAGGGCACTGAAGCTTTCTTT	CASSQGQGTEAFF
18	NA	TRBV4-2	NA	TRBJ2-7	TGTGCCAGCAGCCAAGAAGTAACGGGACCGGGGTACTCCTACGAGCAGTACTTC	CASSQEVTGPGYSYEQYF
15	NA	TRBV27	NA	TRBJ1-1	TGTGCCAGCAGTTTAAGTGGCAGCCCTAGGACTGAAGCTTTCTTT	CASSLSGSPRTEAFF
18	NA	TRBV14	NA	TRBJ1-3	TGTGCCAGCAGCCAGCAGGGGACTCTGACCTACTCTGGAAACACCATATATTTT	CASSQQGTLTYSGNTIYF
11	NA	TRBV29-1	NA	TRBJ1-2	TGCAGCGTCGGGGGTGGCTATGGCTACACCTTC	CSVGGGYGYTF
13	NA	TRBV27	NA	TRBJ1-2	TGTGCCAGCAGTTTTGGGTCAGGGAATGGCTACACCTTC	CASSFGSGNGYTF
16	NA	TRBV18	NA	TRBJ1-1	TGTGCCAGCTCACCGCTCAGGGGTGGGGTGAACACTGAAGCTTTCTTT	CASSPLRGGVNTEAFF
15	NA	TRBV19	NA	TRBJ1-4	TGTGCCAGTAGCTCGCGAGGGGGGCTTAATGAAAAACTGTTTTTT	CASSSRGGLNEKLFF
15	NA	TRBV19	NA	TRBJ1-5	TGTGCCAGTAGTATCGGCCAGGGTGGCAATCAGCCCCAGCATTTT	CASSIGQGGNQPQHF
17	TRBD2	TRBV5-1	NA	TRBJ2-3	TGCGCCAGCAGCCTAGCTAGCGGCGGAGGGCCGACAGATACGCAGTATTTT	CASSLASGGGPTDTQYF
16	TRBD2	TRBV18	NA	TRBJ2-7	TGTGCCAGCTCACTAACGACTAGCGGGAGGGCCTACGAGCAGTACTTC	CASSLTTSGRAYEQYF
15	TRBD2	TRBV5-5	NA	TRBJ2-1	TGTGCCAGCAGCTTGATCGGGAGGGCCCCCAATGAGCAGTTCTTC	CASSLIGRAPNEQFF
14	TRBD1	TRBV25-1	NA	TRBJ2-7	TGTGCCAGCAGCCCAGGACAGGGGCCCTACGAGCAGTACTTC	CASSPGQGPYEQYF
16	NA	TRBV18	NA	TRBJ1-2	TGTGCCAGCTCACCGGTGGGGGCAGTAGCCTCATATGGCTACACCTTC	CASSPVGAVASYGYTF
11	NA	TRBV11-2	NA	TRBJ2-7	TGTGCCAGCAGCCGCTCCTACGAGCAGTACTTC	CASSRSYEQYF
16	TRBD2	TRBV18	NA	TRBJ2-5	TGTGCCAGCTCACCCGGACTAGCGGGAGGCGGGGAGACCCAGTACTTC	CASSPGLAGGGETQYF
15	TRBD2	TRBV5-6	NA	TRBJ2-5	TGTGCCAGCAGCTTGTCTGGGGCGGGAGCAGAGACCCAGTACTTC	CASSLSGAGAETQYF
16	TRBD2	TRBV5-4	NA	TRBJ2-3	TGTGCCAGCAGCCCAAGACTAGCGGGACAAACAGATACGCAGTATTTT	CASSPRLAGQTDTQYF
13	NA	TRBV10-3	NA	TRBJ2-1	TGTGCCATTTTCAGTCCCCCCTACAATGAGCAGTTCTTC	CAIFSPPYNEQFF
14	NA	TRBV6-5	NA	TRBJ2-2	TGTGCCAGCAGGGCCGAACTAGTTACCGGGGAGCTGTTTTTT	CASRAELVTGELFF
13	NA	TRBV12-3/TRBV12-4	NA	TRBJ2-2	TGTGCCAGCAGTTTAGGGGGGGCCGGGGAGCTGTTTTTT	CASSLGGAGELFF
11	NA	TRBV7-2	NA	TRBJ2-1	TGTGCCAGCAGCTTAGGAGATGAGCAGTTCTTC	CASSLGDEQFF
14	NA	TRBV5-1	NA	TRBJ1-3	TGCGCCAGCAGCCCTGAAGGCTCTGGAAACACCATATATTTT	CASSPEGSGNTIYF
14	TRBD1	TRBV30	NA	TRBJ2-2	TGTGCCTGGAACAGGGGGCCGGGCACCGGGGAGCTGTTTTTT	CAWNRGPGTGELFF
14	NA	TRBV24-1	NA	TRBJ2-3	TGTGCCCCACCGACTCCTTATAGCACAGATACGCAGTATTTT	CAPPTPYSTDTQYF
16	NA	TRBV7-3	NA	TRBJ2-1	TGTGCCAGCAGCTCTAACGGCGGGGACTCCTACAATGAGCAGTTCTTC	CASSSNGGDSYNEQFF
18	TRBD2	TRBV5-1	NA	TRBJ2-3	TGCGCCAGCAGACCCGCAATACTAGCGGGAGAGAAATCAGATACGCAGTATTTT	CASRPAILAGEKSDTQYF
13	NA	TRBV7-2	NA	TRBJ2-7	TGTGCCAGCAGCTTAGTGGGGGCCTACGAGCAGTACTTC	CASSLVGAYEQYF
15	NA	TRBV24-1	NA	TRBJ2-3	TGTGCCACCAGTGATGCCCGGGACCCCTCCGATACGCAGTATTTT	CATSDARDPSDTQYF
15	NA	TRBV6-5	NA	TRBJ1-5	TGTGCCAGCAGCGATCGGGGCAGGGCAGCTGAGCCCCAGCATTTT	CASSDRGRAAEPQHF
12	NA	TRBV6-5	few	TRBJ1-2	TGTGCCAGCAGTTCCGTTCCGGATGGCTACACCTTC	CASSSVPDGYTF
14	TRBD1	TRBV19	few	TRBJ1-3	TGTGCCAGTACTCCGACAGGGTCTGGAAACACCATATATTTT	CASTPTGSGNTIYF
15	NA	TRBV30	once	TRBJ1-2	TGTGCCTGGAGTGTTTCCCGGGGTGGGTTGGATGGCTACACCTTC	CAWSVSRGGLDGYTF
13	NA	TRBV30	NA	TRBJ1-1	TGTGCCTGGAGCAAGCAGGGGAACACTGAAGCTTTCTTT	CAWSKQGNTEAFF
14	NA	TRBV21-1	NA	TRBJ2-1	TGTGCCAGCAGCCGGACAGGGGATGACAATGAGCAGTTCTTC	CASSRTGDDNEQFF